This passage covers 16 T cell receptor beta chains from one sample sequenced in a study of blood T cell repertoires in COVID-19 (dated by TCRdb to the early 2020s). The library was built by means of the immunoSEQ multiplex PCR assay. TCRdb provides this immuneACCESS table in a form limited to in-frame rearrangements. Some clones are lacking; in checked studies, under half of them reflect an unresolved V gene, and why the rest are absent is not known. In this sample the table shows 90,000 or so clones, about nine tenths of which occur a single time. The ten biggest clones cover 3% to 4% of the sample. Sequencing was done on a sample of peripheral blood. These receptors were taken from a woman in her 70s with acute or convalescent COVID-19.

The genes are TRBV18 and TRBJ1-1; D uncertain. The V end was cut by 0 bases, the J end by 1 base, with 6 bases between. CDR1 KGHSH and CDR2 LQKENI come from the germline V gene. The CDR3 has 14 residues. CDR3 sequence reads: CASSPPRQNTEAFF. The CDR3 DNA follows: TGTGCCAGCTCACCACCGCGTCAGAACACTGAAGCTTTCTTT. The full variable domain, in which reference TRBV18 and TRBJ1-1 provide the parts outside the CDR3, is NAGVMQNPRHLVRRRGQEARLRCSPMKGHSHVYWYRQLPEEGLKFMVYLQKENIIDESGMPKERFSAEFPKEGPSILRIQQVVRGDSAAYFCASSPPRQNTEAFFGQGTRLTVV.

The chain carries TRBV12-3 or TRBV12-4 and TRBJ2-7; 7 bases align to TRBD2. V gave up 6 bases and J gave up 2 bases; unmatched junction bases: 4. This CDR3 has 13 amino acids. Written as DNA, the CDR3 is TGTGCCAGCAGATCTAGCGGCACCTACGAGCAGTACTTC. Translation: CASRSSGTYEQYF.

By sample share, this clone is medium-sized. The V call is TRBV7-9, the J call TRBJ2-1, with 9 bases that match TRBD2. The V and J ends lost 2 bases and 4 bases, in that order; junction bases with no gene match: 6. CDR1 and CDR2 (germline): SEHNR, FQNEAQ (reference sequence). The CDR3 has 16 residues. CDR3 DNA: TGTGCCAGCAGCTTAAGGCGGGAGGGAGGATACAATGAGCAGTTCTTC. It yields the protein CASSLRREGGYNEQFF. The whole variable domain, remainder taken from reference TRBV7-9 and TRBJ2-1, is DTGVSQNPRHKITKRGQNVTFRCDPISEHNRLYWYRQTLGQGPEFLTYFQNEAQLEKSRLLSDRFSAERPKGSFSTLEIQRTEQGDSAMYLCASSLRREGGYNEQFFGPGTRLTVL.

The chain recombines TRBV27 with TRBJ1-5; D is uncertain. Germline lookup yields CDR1 MNHEY and CDR2 SMNVEV (reference sequence). Trimming left V 3 bases short and J 4 bases short, with 7 bases between. The CDR3 has 13 residues. The CDR3 here is CASSFRENQPQHF. Here the CDR3 DNA reads TGTGCCAGCAGTTTTCGGGAAAATCAGCCCCAGCATTTT.

This clone has a single count. The V call is TRBV7-6, the J call TRBJ1-6; D is uncertain. The V and J ends lost 3 bases and 6 bases respectively, with 9 bases between them. CDR1 is SGHVS and CDR2 is FNYEAQ in the germline V gene. This CDR3 spans 14 amino acids. CDR3 region: CASSFREFNSPLHF. In DNA, the CDR3 is TGTGCCAGCAGCTTTCGGGAGTTTAATTCACCCCTCCACTTT. Together with reference TRBV7-6 and TRBJ1-6, the CDR3 gives the full variable domain: GAGVSQSPRYKVTKRGQDVALRCDPISGHVSLYWYRQALGQGPEFLTYFNYEAQQDKSGLPNDRFSAERPEGSISTLTIQRTEQRDSAMYRCASSFREFNSPLHFGNGTRLTVT.

CDR3 sequence (DNA): TGTGCCAGTAGTGGCCTCCAGGGGTCCGGGGCCAACGTCCTGACTTTC. Translating gives CASSGLQGSGANVLTF. This chain connects TRBV19 to TRBJ2-6; maybe TRBD1 (6 bases). V was pared by 5 bases and J by 4 bases, with 15 bases between. The V gene's germline CDR1 is LNHDA and CDR2 SQIVND (reference sequence). CDR3 length equals 16 residues. Using reference TRBV19 and TRBJ2-6 for the parts outside the CDR3, the full variable domain is DGGITQSPKYLFRKEGQNVTLSCEQNLNHDAMYWYRQDPGQGLRLIYYSQIVNDFQKGDIAEGYSVSREKKESFPLTVTSAQKNPTAFYLCASSGLQGSGANVLTFGAGSRLTVL.

The chain employs TRBV19 and TRBJ2-1; 7 nucleotides agree with TRBD2. Germline V gene lookup returns CDR1 LNHDA and CDR2 SQIVND (reference sequence). The CDR3 length is 14 residues. J was trimmed by 6 bases and V by 9 bases; bases with no gene match: 11. CDR3 bases: TGTGCCAGCGGGAAGCGGGGCGCCTCCAATGAGCAGTTCTTC. This translates into CASGKRGASNEQFF.

The V and J genes are TRBV18 and TRBJ1-2; D uncertain. The CDR3 runs 15 residues. With 2 bases removed from V and 8 bases from J, the gap between germline ends came to 18 bases. The germline CDR1 and CDR2 sequences are KGHSH and LQKENI. Here the CDR3 DNA reads TGTGCCAGCTCACCATTTGACACTCGGGGTCGGGGCTACACCTTC. It translates to CASSPFDTRGRGYTF.

The gene calls are TRBV4-2 and TRBJ2-5; weak D call: TRBD2 (5 bases). Trimming left V 4 bases short and J 1 base short, with 13 bases between. This CDR3 has 15 amino acids. CDR1 and CDR2 (germline): LGHNA, YNFKEQ. The CDR3 protein is CASSPYSGSQETQYF. For the CDR3, the DNA is TGTGCCAGCAGCCCGTATTCGGGGAGCCAAGAGACCCAGTACTTC.

V is TRBV28 and J is TRBJ2-2; D gene ambiguous. V gave up 2 bases and J gave up 4 bases, with 8 bases separating them. This CDR3 comprises 14 residues. The germline CDR1 and CDR2 sequences are MDHEN and SYDVKM. The CDR3: CASSLGGSTGELFF. The CDR3 nucleotides read TGTGCCAGCAGTTTAGGTGGCTCCACCGGGGAGCTGTTTTTT.

V usage is TRBV6-5 and J usage is TRBJ1-4, with 7 nucleotides matching TRBD1. CDR1 is MNHEY and CDR2 is SVGAGI in the germline V gene. This CDR3 spans 15 amino acids. The J segment lost 8 bases and the V segment lost 7 bases, leaving 13 bases of the junction unmatched. This CDR3 reads CASNSDQGELEKLFF. In DNA form, the CDR3 reads TGTGCCAGCAACTCAGACCAGGGGGAACTAGAAAAACTGTTTTTT.

The chain joins TRBV5-1 to TRBJ1-6; the match to TRBD1 covers 7 bases. The CDR3 length is 14 residues. V was pared by 5 bases and J by 9 bases, with 8 bases of the junction left unmatched. CDR1 and CDR2 from the germline V gene are SGHRS and YFSETQ. In DNA, the CDR3 is TGCGCCAGCAGTTCCGGGACAGTCGGTTCACCCCTCCACTTT. This encodes CASSSGTVGSPLHF.

V and J are TRBV5-1 and TRBJ1-2; 8 nucleotides align to TRBD1. This CDR3 comprises 16 residues. Germline V gene sequence: CDR1 SGHRS, CDR2 YFSETQ. V gave up 4 bases and J gave up 6 bases; unmatched junction bases: 14. The DNA for the CDR3 is TGCGCCAGCAGCGAGAGGTCCGGGACAGGTGAAAATGGCTACACCTTC. Translated, it gives CASSERSGTGENGYTF.

The chain carries TRBV5-1 and TRBJ2-2, with D possibly matching TRBD2 (9 bases). This CDR3 is built from 19 residues. V lost 0 bases and J 7 bases, leaving 25 bases between the germline ends. The germline V gene encodes CDR1 SGHRS and CDR2 YFSETQ. Here the CDR3 reads CASSLAWDRISGSGGELFF. The CDR3 region has the DNA TGCGCCAGCAGCTTGGCTTGGGACAGGATTAGCGGGAGTGGCGGGGAGCTGTTTTTT.

The J gene is TRBJ1-6, the V gene TRBV30; 8 bases align to TRBD1. Unmatched junction bases numbered 7, after V lost 5 bases and J lost 7 bases. Germline-derived CDR1 and CDR2 are GTSNPN and SVGIG (reference sequence). This CDR3 has 14 residues. The DNA for the CDR3 is TGTGCCTGGGACAGGGGAGAGGGCAATTCACCCCTCCACTTT. It encodes CAWDRGEGNSPLHF.

The chain has TRBV10-2 and TRBJ2-3; 7 nucleotides agree with TRBD2. The length of the CDR3 is 15 residues. Trimming took 4 bases from V and 3 from J; bases not matched to a gene: 7. The germline CDR1 and CDR2 sequences are WSHSY and SAAADI. The CDR3 nucleotides are TGCGCCAGCAGTGTTGGCGGGAGAGGGACAGATACGCAGTATTTT. This gives the protein CASSVGGRGTDTQYF.